Each of the 27 T cell receptor beta chains below was sequenced from the same sample in a study of blood T cell repertoires in COVID-19. TCRdb's table, derived via immunoSEQ multiplex PCR, lists solely in-frame clones and lacks some. The data show about 300,000 clones, over 85% seen once. Sequencing was carried out using peripheral blood. These receptors were obtained from a woman in her thirties with COVID-19, enrolled during active disease.

The CDR3 DNA reads as TGTGCCAGCAGCATACCCCGGGGGGGCTACACCTTC. It specifies CASSIPRGGYTF. This chain joins TRBV7-9 and TRBJ1-2; D is perhaps TRBD1 (5 bases). Germline assignment: CDR1 SEHNR and CDR2 FQNEAQ (reference sequence). This CDR3 region has 12 residues. V was cut by 5 bases and J by 8 bases, with 12 bases left in between.

The chain has TRBV5-1 and TRBJ2-2; possible D gene TRBD1, 5 bases. The germline gives CDR1 SGHRS, CDR2 YFSETQ. This CDR3 has 17 amino acids. V lost 7 bases, J lost 4 bases, and 23 bases lay in between. The CDR3 DNA is TGCGCCAGCCGACCCTCAGCTGGGCCCCAGGGCACCGGGGAGCTGTTTTTT. It specifies CASRPSAGPQGTGELFF.

This chain joins TRBV28 and TRBJ2-1; TRBD1 matches at 8 bases. The trim removed 3 bases at V and 5 bases at J, leaving 6 bases unmatched. The CDR3 extends over 15 amino acids. Germline CDR1 is MDHEN and CDR2 is SYDVKM. The CDR3 here is CASSFTGGPNNEQFF. In DNA form, the CDR3 reads TGTGCCAGCAGTTTCACAGGGGGGCCAAACAATGAGCAGTTCTTC. The whole variable domain, filled in from reference TRBV28 and TRBJ2-1, reads DVKVTQSSRYLVKRTGEKVFLECVQDMDHENMFWYRQDPGLGLRLIYFSYDVKMKEKGDIPEGYSVSREKKERFSLILESASTNQTSMYLCASSFTGGPNNEQFFGPGTRLTVL.

This sequence joins TRBV28 and TRBJ1-1; 7 bases fit TRBD1. CDR1 is MDHEN, CDR2 SYDVKM, per germline. The CDR3 loop spans 15 amino acids. V dropped 4 bases and J dropped 1; count of bases not matched to a gene: 6. CDR3 sequence reads: CASSSYRGTNTEAFF. The CDR3 DNA sequence: TGTGCCAGCAGTTCTTACAGGGGTACGAACACTGAAGCTTTCTTT.

The CDR3 here is CASSSTGGSEQFF. Written as DNA, the CDR3 is TGTGCCAGCAGTTCCACAGGGGGCAGTGAGCAGTTCTTC. The chain uses TRBV6-2 or TRBV6-3 and TRBJ2-1; 9 nucleotides agree with TRBD1. V gave up 4 bases and J gave up 9 bases; unmatched junction bases: 4. CDR1 is MNHEY and CDR2 is SVGEGT in the germline V gene. The CDR3 consists of 13 residues.

V usage is TRBV19 and J usage is TRBJ2-1; 8 positions match TRBD1. CDR3 size: 16 residues. The V segment lost 7 bases and the J segment 1 base; nucleotides outside the gene matches: 9. Germline CDR1 is LNHDA and CDR2 is SQIVND (reference sequence). The CDR3 is CASTSSDRVSYNEQFF. CDR3 in DNA: TGTGCCAGTACCTCCTCGGACAGGGTGTCCTACAATGAGCAGTTCTTC.

The rearrangement links TRBV27 to TRBJ1-2, with a weak D call TRBD1 (6 bases). Per germline, CDR1 MNHEY and CDR2 SMNVEV (reference sequence). The CDR3 has 15 residues. V lost 6 bases and J 8 bases, leaving 22 bases between the germline ends. This CDR3 reads CASRQTWTDLYGYTF. The DNA for the CDR3 is TGTGCCAGCAGACAAACTTGGACAGATCTCTACGGCTACACCTTC.

The chain links TRBV4-1 to TRBJ1-6; D is uncertain. V was trimmed by 1 base and J by 9 bases, leaving 10 bases between them. This CDR3 has 14 residues. The germline V gene has CDR1 MGHRA and CDR2 YSYEKL. CDR3 coding DNA: TGCGCCAGCAGCCAAGGTGTAGGAGGTTCACCCCTCCACTTT. Translation gives CASSQGVGGSPLHF.

The V gene is TRBV14, the J gene TRBJ2-1; tentative D call: TRBD2 (7 bases). Trimming cost V 2 bases and J 9 bases, with 23 bases left between them. The CDR3 is 17 amino acids. Germline CDR1 reads SGHDN; CDR2 reads FVKESK. DNA for the CDR3: TGTGCCAGCAGCCAAACCCTTCTAGCGGTTGGGGGGCTTGAGCAGTTCTTC. This sequence encodes CASSQTLLAVGGLEQFF.

In the case of this clone: The same CDR3 is also encoded by other DNA sequences in this sample. The chain employs TRBV19 and TRBJ1-1, with D possibly matching TRBD1 (6 bases). In germline, CDR1 is LNHDA, CDR2 SQIVND (reference sequence). The CDR3 loop spans 12 amino acids. Trimming shortened V by 6 bases and J by 4 bases, and 9 bases separated the two germline ends. The CDR3 protein is CASSRGGTEAFF. CDR3 bases: TGTGCCAGTAGCAGGGGTGGCACTGAAGCTTTCTTT.

V gene TRBV19 combines with J gene TRBJ1-5; weak D call: TRBD1 (5 bases). The CDR3 runs 14 residues. Trimming left V 1 base short and J 7 bases short, with 11 bases between. Germline CDR1 LNHDA, CDR2 SQIVND (reference sequence). Written as DNA, the CDR3 is TGTGCCAGTAGTATAGTTGACAGTTGGCAGCCCCAGCATTTT. Translated, it gives CASSIVDSWQPQHF.

The chain joins TRBV10-3 to TRBJ1-5, with D perhaps TRBD1 (5 bases). The CDR3 has 15 residues. Germline V gives CDR1 ENHRY, CDR2 SYGVKD. The germline V and J ends were trimmed by 3 bases and 7 bases, with 16 bases remaining between them. The CDR3 spells CAISESQGHYQPQHF. The CDR3 bases are TGTGCCATCAGTGAAAGTCAGGGCCACTACCAGCCCCAGCATTTT.

The chain couples TRBV4-2 to TRBJ2-2; TRBD2 agrees at 8 bases. The ends lost 1 base at V and 0 bases at J; junction bases unmatched: 1. Germline V lookup: CDR1 LGHNA, CDR2 YNFKEQ. The CDR3 length is 16 residues. The CDR3 is CASSQGTSTNTGELFF. The CDR3 DNA follows: TGTGCCAGCAGCCAAGGGACTAGCACGAACACCGGGGAGCTGTTTTTT.

In its sample, this clone was seen once. The chain combines TRBV7-2 with TRBJ1-4, with no clear D. Trimming left V 1 base short and J 7 bases short, with 10 bases between. CDR3 size: 14 residues. CDR1 is SGHTA and CDR2 is FQGNSA in the germline V gene. CDR3 loop: CASSLDQVSEKLFF. The CDR3 region has the DNA TGTGCCAGCAGCTTAGACCAGGTGTCTGAAAAACTGTTTTTT.

The J gene is TRBJ1-3, the V gene TRBV7-6; maybe TRBD1 (6 bases). This CDR3 is built from 17 residues. The V end was cut by 9 bases, the J end by 4 bases, with 25 bases between. Germline CDR1 SGHVS, CDR2 FNYEAQ. This CDR3 is CARKQEKDSPRGNTIYF. CDR3 in DNA: TGTGCCAGGAAACAAGAGAAGGACAGTCCCCGAGGAAACACCATATATTTT. Full variable domain (remainder filled in from reference TRBV7-6 and TRBJ1-3): GAGVSQSPRYKVTKRGQDVALRCDPISGHVSLYWYRQALGQGPEFLTYFNYEAQQDKSGLPNDRFSAERPEGSISTLTIQRTEQRDSAMYRCARKQEKDSPRGNTIYFGEGSWLTVV.

This clone was observed once. This chain links TRBV5-1 with TRBJ1-4, with a weak D call TRBD1 (6 bases). Per germline, CDR1 SGHRS and CDR2 YFSETQ. The CDR3 consists of 14 residues. Trimming shortened V by 2 bases and J by 7 bases, and 12 bases separated the two germline ends. The CDR3 sequence: CASSLQGGTEKLFF. The CDR3 nucleotides read TGCGCCAGCAGCTTACAGGGTGGGACTGAAAAACTGTTTTTT.

The chain couples TRBV15 to TRBJ2-3, with 12 bases aligning to TRBD2. The CDR3 runs to 17 residues. V shed 4 bases and J 5 bases; nucleotides not matched to a gene: 10. CDR1 is LNHNV and CDR2 is YYDKDF in the germline V gene (reference sequence). The CDR3 DNA reads as TGTGCCACCAGCATTACAGTCCCGGGACTAGCGGGAGATACGCAGTATTTT. This translates into CATSITVPGLAGDTQYF. The full variable domain, rest sourced from reference TRBV15 and TRBJ2-3, is DAMVIQNPRYQVTQFGKPVTLSCSQTLNHNVMYWYQQKSSQAPKLLFHYYDKDFNNEADTPDNFQSRRPNTSFCFLDIRSPGLGDTAMYLCATSITVPGLAGDTQYFGPGTRLTVL.

The chain uses TRBV2 and TRBJ2-3; 7 bases map to TRBD2. Germline-derived CDR1 and CDR2 are SNHLY and FYNNEI. V was clipped by 5 bases and J by 3 bases; unmatched bases: 5. This CDR3 is 14 amino acids long. CDR3: CASSLGGGTDTQYF. The CDR3 DNA reads TGTGCCAGCAGTCTGGGGGGGGGAACAGATACGCAGTATTTT.

The V call is TRBV6-4, the J call TRBJ2-1; 14 bases map to TRBD2. The CDR3 is 16 residues long. Germline assignment: CDR1 MRHNA and CDR2 SNTAGT. Trimming at V came to 5 bases and at J to 6 bases, leaving 6 bases not matched to a gene. This CDR3 reads CASSPRLAGGPNEQFF. CDR3 DNA sequence: TGTGCCAGCAGTCCAAGACTAGCGGGGGGGCCCAATGAGCAGTTCTTC.

The chain couples TRBV7-2 to TRBJ2-4; TRBD1 aligns across 7 bases. The length of the CDR3 is 14 residues. Germline V gives CDR1 SGHTA, CDR2 FQGNSA. J gave up 1 base and V 5 bases, and 2 bases lay outside the gene matches. The CDR3 DNA follows: TGTGCCAGCAGCCAACAGGGGGCCAAAAACATTCAGTACTTC. This codes for CASSQQGAKNIQYF.

The V and J genes are TRBV18 and TRBJ2-2; no firm D call. CDR3 length: 17 residues. The V gene lost 1 base and the J gene lost 0 bases, with 12 bases spanning the gap. In germline, CDR1 is KGHSH, CDR2 LQKENI. The CDR3 loop is CASSPQRNAANTGELFF. The CDR3 nucleotides read TGTGCCAGCTCACCACAGCGTAACGCAGCGAACACCGGGGAGCTGTTTTTT.

The J gene is TRBJ1-4, the V gene TRBV5-1; 10 bases align to TRBD1. The germline V gene encodes CDR1 SGHRS and CDR2 YFSETQ. The CDR3 consists of 16 residues. The V gene end was trimmed by 4 bases and the J gene end by 7 bases; junction bases not matched to a gene: 10. The CDR3 spells CASSGVGTGASEKLFF. The CDR3 DNA follows: TGCGCCAGCAGCGGTGTTGGGACAGGGGCGAGTGAAAAACTGTTTTTT.

The rearrangement joins TRBV6-5 to TRBJ1-3; D ambiguous. The V end was cut by 6 bases, the J end by 0 bases, with 9 bases between. This CDR3 has 14 residues. CDR1 MNHEY and CDR2 SVGAGI come from the germline V gene. The CDR3 is CASRSGISGNTIYF. In nucleotides, the CDR3 is TGTGCCAGCAGGTCCGGGATCTCTGGAAACACCATATATTTT.

Concerning this clone itself: The junction departs from germline at one end; a sequencing error may be responsible. The rearrangement joins TRBV6-5 to TRBJ1-1; no clear D. Germline lookup yields CDR1 MNHEY and CDR2 SVGAGI. This CDR3 spans 13 amino acids. The CDR3 bases are TGTACCAGCAGTCAGTTTAGCGAGACTGAAGCTTTCTTT. It translates to CTSSQFSETEAFF.

The V gene is TRBV6-5, the J gene TRBJ2-7; 11 nucleotides match TRBD1. This CDR3 has 14 amino acids. Germline V gives CDR1 MNHEY, CDR2 SVGAGI. V lost 5 bases, J lost 2 bases, and 2 bases stayed unmatched. CDR3 region: CASSRTGGTYEQYF. The DNA for the CDR3 is TGTGCCAGCAGTCGGACAGGGGGCACCTACGAGCAGTACTTC.

In this sample, this clone turned up once. The CDR3 loop reads CASSLGEGASAEAFF. CDR3 bases: TGTGCCAGCAGCCTCGGAGAGGGGGCGTCAGCTGAAGCTTTCTTT. The chain couples TRBV2 to TRBJ1-1; 7 nucleotides align to TRBD1. The CDR3 consists of 15 residues. The ends lost 6 bases at V and 6 bases at J; junction bases unmatched: 13. From germline, CDR1 is SNHLY and CDR2 FYNNEI.

The CDR3 protein is CASSSRAPGQYF. CDR3 nucleotide sequence: TGTGCCAGCAGCTCGCGGGCCCCCGGGCAGTACTTC. The V call is TRBV11-3, the J call TRBJ2-7, with D tentatively TRBD2 (5 bases). The length of the CDR3 is 12 residues. V was clipped by 4 bases and J by 9 bases, with 13 bases between them. CDR1 and CDR2 from the germline V gene are SGHNT and YENEEA.